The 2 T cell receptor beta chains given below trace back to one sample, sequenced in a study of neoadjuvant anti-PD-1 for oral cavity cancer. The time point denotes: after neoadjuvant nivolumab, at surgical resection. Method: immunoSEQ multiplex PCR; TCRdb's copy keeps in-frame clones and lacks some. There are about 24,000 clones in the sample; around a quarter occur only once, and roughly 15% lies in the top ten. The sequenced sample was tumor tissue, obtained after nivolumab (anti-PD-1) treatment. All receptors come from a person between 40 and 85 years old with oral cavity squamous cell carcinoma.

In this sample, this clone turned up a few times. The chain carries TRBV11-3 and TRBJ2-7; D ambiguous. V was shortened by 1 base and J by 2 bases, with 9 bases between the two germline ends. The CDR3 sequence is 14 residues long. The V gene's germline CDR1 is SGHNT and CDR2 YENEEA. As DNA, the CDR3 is TGTGCCAGCAGCTTAGGACCGACGACCTACGAGCAGTACTTC. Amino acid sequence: CASSLGPTTYEQYF. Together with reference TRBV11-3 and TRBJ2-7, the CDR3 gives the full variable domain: EAGVVQSPRYKIIEKKQPVAFWCNPISGHNTLYWYLQNLGQGPELLIRYENEEAVDDSQLPKDRFSAERLKGVDSTLKIQPAELGDSAVYLCASSLGPTTYEQYFGPGTRLTVT.

CDR3 nucleotide sequence: TGTGCCAGCAGTATCGGACAGGGCACTGAAGCTTTCTTT. Translation: CASSIGQGTEAFF. The chain uses TRBV28 and TRBJ1-1, with 8 bases aligning to TRBD1. Per germline, CDR1 MDHEN and CDR2 SYDVKM. V shed 5 bases, J shed 4 bases, and the junction held 3 bases outside the gene matches. The CDR3 extends over 13 amino acids.